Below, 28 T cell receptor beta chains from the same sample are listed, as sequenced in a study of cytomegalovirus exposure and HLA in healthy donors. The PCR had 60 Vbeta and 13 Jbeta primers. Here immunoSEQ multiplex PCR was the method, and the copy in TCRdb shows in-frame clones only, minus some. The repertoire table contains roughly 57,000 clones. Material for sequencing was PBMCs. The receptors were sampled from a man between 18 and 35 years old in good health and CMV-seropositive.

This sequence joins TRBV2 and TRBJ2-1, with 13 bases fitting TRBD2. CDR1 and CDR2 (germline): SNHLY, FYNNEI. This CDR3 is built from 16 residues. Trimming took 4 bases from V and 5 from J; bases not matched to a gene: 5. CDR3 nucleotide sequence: TGTGCCAGCAGTGGGACTAGCGGGGGCCTAAACAATGAGCAGTTCTTC. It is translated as CASSGTSGGLNNEQFF.

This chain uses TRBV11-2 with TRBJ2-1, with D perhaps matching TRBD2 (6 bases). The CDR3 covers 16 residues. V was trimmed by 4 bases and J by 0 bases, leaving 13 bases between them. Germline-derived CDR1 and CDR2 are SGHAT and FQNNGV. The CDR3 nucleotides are TGTGCCAGCAGCTCCCAGGGAGGCCCCTCCTACAATGAGCAGTTCTTC. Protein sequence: CASSSQGGPSYNEQFF.

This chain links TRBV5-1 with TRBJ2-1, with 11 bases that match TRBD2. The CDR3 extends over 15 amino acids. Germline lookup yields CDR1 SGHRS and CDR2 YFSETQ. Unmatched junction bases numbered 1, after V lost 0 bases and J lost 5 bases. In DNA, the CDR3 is TGCGCCAGCAGCTTGGTGACTAGCGGGAACAATGAGCAGTTCTTC. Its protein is CASSLVTSGNNEQFF.

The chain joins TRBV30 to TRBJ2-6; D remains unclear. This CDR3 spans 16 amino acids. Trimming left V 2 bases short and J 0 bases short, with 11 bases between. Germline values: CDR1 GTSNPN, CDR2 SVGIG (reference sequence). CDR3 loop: CAWSPSGVSGANVLTF. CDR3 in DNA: TGTGCCTGGAGTCCCTCCGGTGTCTCTGGGGCCAACGTCCTGACTTTC.

The CDR3 DNA follows: TGTGCCAGCAGCTTAGATCAGGGCTACGAGCAGTACTTC. It translates to CASSLDQGYEQYF. This chain links TRBV11-3 with TRBJ2-7, with a weak D call TRBD1 (5 bases). This CDR3 comprises 13 residues. Trimming shortened V by 0 bases and J by 3 bases, and 6 bases separated the two germline ends. Germline V gene sequence: CDR1 SGHNT, CDR2 YENEEA.

The CDR3 sequence: CASSFVPRVIGANVLTF. CDR3 bases: TGTGCCAGCAGTTTCGTCCCCAGGGTAATTGGGGCCAACGTCCTGACTTTC. The J gene is TRBJ2-6, the V gene TRBV27; TRBD1 might be the D (5 bases). In germline, CDR1 is MNHEY, CDR2 SMNVEV (reference sequence). There are 17 residues in the CDR3. The V gene lost 3 bases and the J gene lost 3 bases, with 15 bases spanning the gap.

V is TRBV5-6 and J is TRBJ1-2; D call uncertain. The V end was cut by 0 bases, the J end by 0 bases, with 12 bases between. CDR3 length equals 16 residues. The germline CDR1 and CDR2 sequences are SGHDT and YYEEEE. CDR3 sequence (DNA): TGTGCCAGCAGCTTGGACGCGGGCCGAGCTAACTATGGCTACACCTTC. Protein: CASSLDAGRANYGYTF.

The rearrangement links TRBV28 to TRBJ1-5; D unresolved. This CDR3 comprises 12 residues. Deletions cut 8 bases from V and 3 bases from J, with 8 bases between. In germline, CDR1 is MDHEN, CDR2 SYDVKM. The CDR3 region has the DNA TGTGCCAGCCTCAGTCCCAATCAGCCCCAGCATTTT. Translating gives CASLSPNQPQHF.

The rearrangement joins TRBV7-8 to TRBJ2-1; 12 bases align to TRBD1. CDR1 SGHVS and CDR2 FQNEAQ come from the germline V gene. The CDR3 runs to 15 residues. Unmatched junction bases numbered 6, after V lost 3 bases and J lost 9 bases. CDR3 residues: CASSFRDRGHFEQFF. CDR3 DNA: TGTGCCAGCAGCTTCCGGGACAGGGGGCACTTTGAGCAGTTCTTC.

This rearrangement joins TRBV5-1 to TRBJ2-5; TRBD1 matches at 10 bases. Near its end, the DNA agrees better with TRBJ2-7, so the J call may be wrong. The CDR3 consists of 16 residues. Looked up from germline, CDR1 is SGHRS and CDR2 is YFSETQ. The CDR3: CASSSNLGQGTDEQYF. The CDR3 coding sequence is TGCGCCAGCAGCTCTAACCTGGGACAGGGGACGGACGAGCAGTACTTC.

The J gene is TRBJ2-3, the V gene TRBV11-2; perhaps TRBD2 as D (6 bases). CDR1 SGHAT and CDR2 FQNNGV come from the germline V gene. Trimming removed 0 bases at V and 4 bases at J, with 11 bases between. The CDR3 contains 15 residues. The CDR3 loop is CASSLDGGAADTQYF. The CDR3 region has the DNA TGTGCCAGCAGCTTAGATGGAGGGGCAGCAGATACGCAGTATTTT. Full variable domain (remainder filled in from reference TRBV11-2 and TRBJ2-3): EAGVAQSPRYKIIEKRQSVAFWCNPISGHATLYWYQQILGQGPKLLIQFQNNGVVDDSQLPKDRFSAERLKGVDSTLKIQPAKLEDSAVYLCASSLDGGAADTQYFGPGTRLTVL.

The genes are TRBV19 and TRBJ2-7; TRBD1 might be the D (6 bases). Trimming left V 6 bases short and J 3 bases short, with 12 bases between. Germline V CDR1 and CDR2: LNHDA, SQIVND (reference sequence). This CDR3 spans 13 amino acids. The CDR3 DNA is TGTGCCAGTAGCCGACAGGAACGCTACGAGCAGTACTTC. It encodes CASSRQERYEQYF.

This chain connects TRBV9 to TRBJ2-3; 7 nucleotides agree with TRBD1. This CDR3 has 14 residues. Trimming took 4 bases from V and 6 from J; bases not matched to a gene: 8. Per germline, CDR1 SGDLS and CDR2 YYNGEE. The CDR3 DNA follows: TGTGCCAGCAGCATGGGACAGCGCTCCGATACGCAGTATTTT. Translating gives CASSMGQRSDTQYF.

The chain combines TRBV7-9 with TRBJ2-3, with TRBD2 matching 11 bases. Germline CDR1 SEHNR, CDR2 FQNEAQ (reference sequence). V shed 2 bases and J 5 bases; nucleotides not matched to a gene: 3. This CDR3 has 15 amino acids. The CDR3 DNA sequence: TGTGCCAGCAGCTTAACTAGCGGGAGCGGAGATACGCAGTATTTT. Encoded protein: CASSLTSGSGDTQYF.

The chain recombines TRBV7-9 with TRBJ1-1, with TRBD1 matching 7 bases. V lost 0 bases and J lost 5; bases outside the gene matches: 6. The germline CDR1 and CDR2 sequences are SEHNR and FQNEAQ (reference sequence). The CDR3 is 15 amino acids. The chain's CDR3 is CASSLAEGAWTEAFF. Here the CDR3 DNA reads TGTGCCAGCAGCTTAGCGGAGGGGGCTTGGACTGAAGCTTTCTTT.

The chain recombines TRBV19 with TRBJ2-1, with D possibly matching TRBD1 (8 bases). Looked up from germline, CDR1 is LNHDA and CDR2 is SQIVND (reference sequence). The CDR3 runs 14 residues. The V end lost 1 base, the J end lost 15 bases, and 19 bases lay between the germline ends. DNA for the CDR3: TGTGCCAGTAGTATAGGACAGGGGAGCGGGAAGGTGTTCTTC. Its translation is CASSIGQGSGKVFF.

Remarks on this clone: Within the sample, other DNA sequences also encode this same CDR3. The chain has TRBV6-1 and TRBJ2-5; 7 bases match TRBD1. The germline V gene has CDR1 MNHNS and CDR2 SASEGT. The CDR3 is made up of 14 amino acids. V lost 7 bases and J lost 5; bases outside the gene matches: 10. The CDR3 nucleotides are TGTGCCAGCAAAGGGACAGAGGGGATCGAGACCCAGTACTTC. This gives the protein CASKGTEGIETQYF.

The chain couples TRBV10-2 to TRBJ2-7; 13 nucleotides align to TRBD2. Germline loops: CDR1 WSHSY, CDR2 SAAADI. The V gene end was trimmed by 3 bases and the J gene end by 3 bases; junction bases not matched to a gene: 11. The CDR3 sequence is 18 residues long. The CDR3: CASSDGTSGIFEHYEQYF. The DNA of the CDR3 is TGCGCCAGCAGTGATGGGACTAGCGGGATTTTCGAGCACTACGAGCAGTACTTC.

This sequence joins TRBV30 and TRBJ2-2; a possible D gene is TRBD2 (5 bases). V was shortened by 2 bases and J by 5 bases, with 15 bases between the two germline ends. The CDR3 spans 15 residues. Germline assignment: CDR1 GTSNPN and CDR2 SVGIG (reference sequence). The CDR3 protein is CAWSKPGWETGELFF. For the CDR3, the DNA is TGTGCCTGGAGTAAACCGGGATGGGAAACCGGGGAGCTGTTTTTT.

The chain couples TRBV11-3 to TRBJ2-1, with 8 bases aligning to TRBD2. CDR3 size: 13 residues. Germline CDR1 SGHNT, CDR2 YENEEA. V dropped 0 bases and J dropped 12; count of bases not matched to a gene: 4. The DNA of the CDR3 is TGTGCCAGCAGCTTAGAGGCGGGAGGCGGGCAGTTCTTC. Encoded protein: CASSLEAGGGQFF.

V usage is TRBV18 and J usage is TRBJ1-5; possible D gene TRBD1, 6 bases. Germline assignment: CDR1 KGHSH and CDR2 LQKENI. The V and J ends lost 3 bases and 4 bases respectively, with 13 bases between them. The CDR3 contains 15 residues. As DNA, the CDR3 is TGTGCCAGCTCACCTGCGGGGGGCAGAAATCAGCCCCAGCATTTT. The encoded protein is CASSPAGGRNQPQHF.

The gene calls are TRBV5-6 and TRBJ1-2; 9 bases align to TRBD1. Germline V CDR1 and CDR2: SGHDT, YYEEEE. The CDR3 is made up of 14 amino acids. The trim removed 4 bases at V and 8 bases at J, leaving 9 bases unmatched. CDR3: CASSRPQGAQGYTF. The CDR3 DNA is TGTGCCAGCAGCAGACCACAGGGGGCCCAAGGCTACACCTTC.

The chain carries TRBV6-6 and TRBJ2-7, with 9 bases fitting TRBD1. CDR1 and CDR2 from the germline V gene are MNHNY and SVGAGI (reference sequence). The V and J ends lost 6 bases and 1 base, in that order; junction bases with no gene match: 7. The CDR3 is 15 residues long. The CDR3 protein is CASSRSDRGSYEQYF. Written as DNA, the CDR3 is TGTGCCAGCAGCCGGTCAGACAGGGGGTCCTACGAGCAGTACTTC.

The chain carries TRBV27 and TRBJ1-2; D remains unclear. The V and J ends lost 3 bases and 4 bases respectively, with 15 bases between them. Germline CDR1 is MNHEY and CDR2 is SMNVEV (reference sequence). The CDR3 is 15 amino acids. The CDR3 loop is CASSFAGKRAYGYTF. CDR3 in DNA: TGTGCCAGCAGTTTTGCGGGGAAGAGGGCCTATGGCTACACCTTC.

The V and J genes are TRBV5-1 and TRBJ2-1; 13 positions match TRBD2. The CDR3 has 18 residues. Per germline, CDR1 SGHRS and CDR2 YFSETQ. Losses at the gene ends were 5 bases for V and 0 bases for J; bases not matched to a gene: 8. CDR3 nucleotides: TGCGCCAGCAGGGTAGCCCGGACTAGCGGGAGCTCCTACAATGAGCAGTTCTTC. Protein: CASRVARTSGSSYNEQFF.

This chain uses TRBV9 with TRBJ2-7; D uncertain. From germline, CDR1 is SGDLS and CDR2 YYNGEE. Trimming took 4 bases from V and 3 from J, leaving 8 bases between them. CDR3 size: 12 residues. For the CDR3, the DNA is TGTGCCAGCAGCTCGTGGCTCTACGAGCAGTACTTC. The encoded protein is CASSSWLYEQYF.

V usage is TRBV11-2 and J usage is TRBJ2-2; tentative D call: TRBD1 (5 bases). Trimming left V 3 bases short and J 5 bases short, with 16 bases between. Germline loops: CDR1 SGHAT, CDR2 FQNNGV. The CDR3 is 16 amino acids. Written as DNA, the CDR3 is TGTGCCAGCAGCTTTCCACAGGTTGGAGTAACCGGGGAGCTGTTTTTT. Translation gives CASSFPQVGVTGELFF.

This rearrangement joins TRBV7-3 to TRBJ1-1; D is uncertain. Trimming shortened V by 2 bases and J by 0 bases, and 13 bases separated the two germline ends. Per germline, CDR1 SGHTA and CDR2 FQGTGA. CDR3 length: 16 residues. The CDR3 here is CASSLYGLQMNTEAFF. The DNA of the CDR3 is TGTGCCAGCAGCTTATATGGGCTCCAGATGAACACTGAAGCTTTCTTT.